These 20 T cell receptor beta chains came from one sample sequenced in a study of cytomegalovirus exposure and HLA in healthy donors. Vbeta (60) and Jbeta (13) primers were used in the PCR. The protocol was immunoSEQ multiplex PCR, while the TCRdb copy is restricted to in-frame clones and leaves out a portion. Among 200,000 or so clones, about four fifths were seen once, and the ten largest hold about 0.25%. The sample was PBMCs. All receptors derive from a boy aged 10-17 years in good health and CMV-seronegative.

Worth noting for this clone: This same CDR3 is encoded by further DNA sequences in the sample. V and J are TRBV6-5 and TRBJ2-1; tentative D call: TRBD1 (5 bases). The CDR3 length is 13 residues. V shed 8 bases and J shed 6 bases, with 14 bases lying between them. The germline V gene encodes CDR1 MNHEY and CDR2 SVGAGI. DNA of the CDR3: TGTGCCAGCCGCGCAGGGCCTCCCAATGAGCAGTTCTTC. Residues: CASRAGPPNEQFF.

A single count supports this clone. The chain is built from TRBV15 and TRBJ2-3, with D tentatively TRBD2 (6 bases). In germline, CDR1 is LNHNV, CDR2 YYDKDF (reference sequence). This CDR3 has 14 residues. Trimming cost V 5 bases and J 6 bases, with 15 bases left between them. CDR3 in amino acids: CATSSSGGGDTQYF. In DNA, the CDR3 is TGTGCCACCAGCTCAAGCGGAGGAGGGGATACGCAGTATTTT.

This chain's CDR3 is CASSLSPMTGAREKLFF. CDR3 bases: TGTGCCAGCAGTTTATCACCAATGACAGGGGCGAGGGAAAAACTGTTTTTT. The gene calls are TRBV27 and TRBJ1-4, with 8 bases fitting TRBD1. V dropped 0 bases and J dropped 8; count of bases not matched to a gene: 11. Germline V gene sequence: CDR1 MNHEY, CDR2 SMNVEV (reference sequence). CDR3 length: 17 amino acids.

The chain has TRBV6-1 and TRBJ1-2; 7 positions match TRBD1. CDR3 size: 15 residues. Germline CDR1 MNHNS, CDR2 SASEGT. J was trimmed by 6 bases and V by 1 base; bases with no gene match: 8. Here the CDR3 DNA reads TGTGCCAGCAGTGAAGTAGACAGGGAAATGCATGGCTACACCTTC. Protein: CASSEVDREMHGYTF.

J is TRBJ2-7 and V is TRBV2, with D tentatively TRBD1 (5 bases). The CDR3 covers 14 residues. Germline V CDR1 and CDR2: SNHLY, FYNNEI. V lost 4 bases, J lost 2 bases, and 12 bases lay in between. The CDR3 is CASSGAQGTYEQYF. CDR3 in DNA: TGTGCCAGCAGTGGAGCGCAGGGAACCTACGAGCAGTACTTC.

This chain links TRBV28 with TRBJ1-3; no definite D call. CDR3 length equals 14 residues. Trimming shortened V by 3 bases and J by 4 bases, and 10 bases separated the two germline ends. Germline CDR1 is MDHEN and CDR2 is SYDVKM. The CDR3 region has the DNA TGTGCCAGCAGTTTCGAGCTCACCGGAAACACCATATATTTT. Amino acid sequence: CASSFELTGNTIYF.

V is TRBV5-4 and J is TRBJ1-3, with D maybe TRBD1 (5 bases). Germline loops: CDR1 SGHNT, CDR2 YYREEE (reference sequence). V lost 2 bases to trimming and J lost 0 bases, with 9 bases between them. This CDR3 is 15 amino acids long. CDR3 protein: CASSLGVHSGNTIYF. The CDR3 DNA reads TGTGCCAGCAGCTTAGGGGTTCACTCTGGAAACACCATATATTTT.

This chain connects TRBV19 to TRBJ2-7; 8 bases agree with TRBD2. The CDR3 has 15 residues. The junction had 4 bases not matched to a gene; V was cut back by 3 bases and J by 0 bases. Germline V CDR1 and CDR2: LNHDA, SQIVND (reference sequence). CDR3 nucleotides: TGTGCCAGTAGTATCGGGACTAGGAGCTCCTACGAGCAGTACTTC. Translated: CASSIGTRSSYEQYF.

This chain links TRBV5-1 with TRBJ2-1; 9 bases are shared with TRBD1. Per germline, CDR1 SGHRS and CDR2 YFSETQ. This CDR3 has 15 amino acids. Trimming cost V 2 bases and J 7 bases; bases outside gene matches: 7. In DNA, the CDR3 is TGCGCCAGCAGCTTTGGGGACAGGGATGAAAATGAGCAGTTCTTC. Translating gives CASSFGDRDENEQFF.

CDR3 amino acids: CSVEGPRFIQETQYF. DNA for the CDR3: TGCAGCGTTGAAGGACCCAGGTTTATCCAAGAGACCCAGTACTTC. V is TRBV29-1 and J is TRBJ2-5; no definite D call. The CDR3 consists of 15 residues. Trimming removed 1 base at V and 1 base at J, with 13 bases between. In germline, CDR1 is SQVTM, CDR2 ANQGSEA.

The chain uses TRBV23-1 and TRBJ2-7, with no clear D. TRBV23-1 is an open reading frame whose function is uncertain. Deletions cut 8 bases from V and 2 bases from J, with 13 bases between. The CDR3 length is 13 residues. The CDR3 sequence: CASLHRLAYEQYF. CDR3 in DNA: TGCGCCAGCCTCCACCGATTAGCCTACGAGCAGTACTTC.

CDR3 coding DNA: TGTGCCAGCAGCGTAGATCCCAGGGGTGGCACAGATACGCAGTATTTT. Encoded protein: CASSVDPRGGTDTQYF. The genes are TRBV9 and TRBJ2-3; a weak D match, TRBD1 (6 bases). CDR3 size: 16 residues. Germline lookup yields CDR1 SGDLS and CDR2 YYNGEE. V lost 0 bases, J lost 1 base, and 12 bases lay in between.

This chain links TRBV15 with TRBJ1-3; D ambiguous. CDR1 LNHNV and CDR2 YYDKDF come from the germline V gene (reference sequence). V was trimmed by 0 bases and J by 0 bases, leaving 6 bases between them. The CDR3 loop spans 15 amino acids. The CDR3 bases are TGTGCCACCAGCAGAGACAGGTACTCTGGAAACACCATATATTTT. Translation: CATSRDRYSGNTIYF. Full variable domain (missing parts from reference TRBV15 and TRBJ1-3): DAMVIQNPRYQVTQFGKPVTLSCSQTLNHNVMYWYQQKSSQAPKLLFHYYDKDFNNEADTPDNFQSRRPNTSFCFLDIRSPGLGDTAMYLCATSRDRYSGNTIYFGEGSWLTVV.

The CDR3 nucleotides read TGTGCCAGCAGCCACGGACCAGGACAGACTTACGAGCAGTACTTC. It codes for CASSHGPGQTYEQYF. J is TRBJ2-5 and V is TRBV6-5, with D possibly TRBD1 on 6 matching bases. The J call may be in error: the DNA end matches TRBJ2-7 better. Germline CDR1 and CDR2: MNHEY and SVGAGI. This CDR3 comprises 15 residues.

The chain is built from TRBV6-4 and TRBJ2-1; tentatively, D is TRBD1 (5 bases). Trimming took 3 bases from V and 7 from J, leaving 13 bases between them. CDR1 MRHNA and CDR2 SNTAGT come from the germline V gene. There are 14 residues in the CDR3. The CDR3 nucleotides are TGTGCCAGCAGTGAGGGGCCCGAGGCAAATGAGCAGTTCTTC. Amino acids: CASSEGPEANEQFF.

This chain connects TRBV5-6 to TRBJ2-5; D might be TRBD1 (5 bases). Matching the DNA end better, TRBJ2-7 makes the J call doubtful. CDR1 is SGHDT and CDR2 is YYEEEE in the germline V gene. The CDR3 consists of 13 residues. CDR3 sequence: CASSFQDIDEQYF. The CDR3 DNA reads TGTGCCAGCAGCTTCCAGGACATAGACGAGCAGTACTTC.

The chain is built from TRBV5-6 and TRBJ2-5; weak D call: TRBD2 (5 bases). The V and J ends lost 5 bases and 2 bases respectively, with 16 bases between them. Germline V gene data show CDR1 as SGHDT and CDR2 as YYEEEE. This CDR3 spans 15 amino acids. The DNA for the CDR3 is TGTGCCAGCAGTCCCGGGCGGCGGGTACAAGAGACCCAGTACTTC. Translating it yields CASSPGRRVQETQYF.

The chain couples TRBV2 to TRBJ2-4; D possibly corresponds to TRBD1 (6 bases). Trimming took 2 bases from V and 5 from J, leaving 13 bases between them. The CDR3 extends over 15 amino acids. The germline V gene has CDR1 SNHLY and CDR2 FYNNEI. CDR3 residues: CASSETGRGENIQYF. For the CDR3, the DNA is TGTGCCAGCAGTGAAACCGGCAGGGGCGAAAACATTCAGTACTTC.

V and J are TRBV4-2 and TRBJ2-3, with D perhaps matching TRBD2 (5 bases). V lost 0 bases and J lost 0, with 10 bases in between. CDR3 length: 16 residues. CDR1 and CDR2 from the germline V gene are LGHNA and YNFKEQ. CDR3 coding DNA: TGTGCCAGCAGCCAAGAGGGCCGGGGAAGCACAGATACGCAGTATTTT. It yields the protein CASSQEGRGSTDTQYF.

This chain links TRBV7-3 with TRBJ2-7; 7 nucleotides line up with TRBD2. J gave up 5 bases and V 8 bases, and 15 bases lay outside the gene matches. CDR3 length: 15 amino acids. Germline CDR1 reads SGHTA; CDR2 reads FQGTGA. CDR3 DNA sequence: TGTGCCAGCTCCTTTCTAGCGGCTCCTACTCACGAGCAGTACTTC. This translates into CASSFLAAPTHEQYF.